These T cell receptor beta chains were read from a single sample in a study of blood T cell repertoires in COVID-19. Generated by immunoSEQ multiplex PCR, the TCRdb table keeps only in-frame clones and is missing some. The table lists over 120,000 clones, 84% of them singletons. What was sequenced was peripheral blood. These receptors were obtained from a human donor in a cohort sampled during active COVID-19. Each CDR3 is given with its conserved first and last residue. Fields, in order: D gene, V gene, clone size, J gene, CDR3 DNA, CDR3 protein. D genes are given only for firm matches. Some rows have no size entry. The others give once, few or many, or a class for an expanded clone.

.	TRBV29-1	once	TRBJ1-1	TGCAGCGTTCCCAGGGTTCCGACCTCTGAAGCTTTCTTT	CSVPRVPTSEAFF
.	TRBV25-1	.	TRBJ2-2	TGTGCCAGCAGTGTGTCCTTCGGGGAGCTGTTTTTT	CASSVSFGELFF
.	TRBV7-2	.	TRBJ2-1	TGTGCCAGCAGCTTTCAACTCAATGAGCAGTTCTTC	CASSFQLNEQFF
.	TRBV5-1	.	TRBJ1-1	TGCGCCAGCAGCTTACAGGAGTTGAACACTGAAGCTTTCTTT	CASSLQELNTEAFF
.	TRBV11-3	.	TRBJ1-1	TGTGCCAGCTCCTTTTCCCCGGGGACTGAAGCTTTCTTT	CASSFSPGTEAFF
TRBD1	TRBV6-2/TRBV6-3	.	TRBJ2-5	TGTGCCAGCAGTTACTGGGACAGGTTAGGGGAGACCCAGTACTTC	CASSYWDRLGETQYF
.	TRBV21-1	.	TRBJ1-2	TGTGCCAGCAGCAAAGCATACAGCCGTTTCGCTACGGGCTACACCTTC	CASSKAYSRFATGYTF
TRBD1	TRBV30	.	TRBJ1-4	TGTGCCTGGAGTCCCGGGACAGGGTTGGGTGAAAAACTGTTTTTT	CAWSPGTGLGEKLFF
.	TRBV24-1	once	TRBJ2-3	TGTGCCACCAGTGAGGGGCTTACAGATACGCAGTATTTT	CATSEGLTDTQYF
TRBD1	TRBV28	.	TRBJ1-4	TGTGCCAGCAGCTTAAGACAGGGGGGTAATGAAAAACTGTTTTTT	CASSLRQGGNEKLFF
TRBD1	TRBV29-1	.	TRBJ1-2	TGCAGCGTCGCAACAGGGGCGGGTGGCTACACCTTC	CSVATGAGGYTF
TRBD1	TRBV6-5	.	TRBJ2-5	TGTGCCAGCAGTTACAAGGACAGGGGAGGAGAGGGGACCCAGTACTTC	CASSYKDRGGEGTQYF
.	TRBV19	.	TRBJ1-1	TGTGCCAGTACGGGGAGGGTTAACACTGAAGCTTTCTTT	CASTGRVNTEAFF
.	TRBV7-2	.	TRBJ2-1	TGTGCCAGCAGCTTAGTTGGAGGGCGGTCCTACAATGAGCAGTTCTTC	CASSLVGGRSYNEQFF
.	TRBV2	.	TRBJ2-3	TGTGCCAGCAGTGAACGAGGGGATACGCAGTATTTT	CASSERGDTQYF
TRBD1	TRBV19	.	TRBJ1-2	TGTGCCAGTAGTGCACGACAGGGTCCCAACTATGGCTACACCTTC	CASSARQGPNYGYTF
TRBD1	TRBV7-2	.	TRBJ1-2	TGTGCCAGCAACGCGGACAGGGATCGAGGCTACACCTTC	CASNADRDRGYTF
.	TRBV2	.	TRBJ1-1	TGTGCCAGCAGTCTACAGGGCACTGAAGCTTTCTTT	CASSLQGTEAFF
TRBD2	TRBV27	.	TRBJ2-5	TGTGCCAGCAGACCTAGCGGGAAGCGGGACGACCAGTACTTC	CASRPSGKRDDQYF
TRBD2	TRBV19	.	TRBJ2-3	TGTGCCAGTAGACTAGCGGGGGCCAAGGAAGATACGCAGTATTTT	CASRLAGAKEDTQYF